Following are 32 T cell receptor beta chains from one sample sequenced in a study of cytomegalovirus exposure and HLA in healthy donors. The PCR ran on 60 Vbeta and 13 Jbeta primers. Repertoires were generated with immunoSEQ multiplex PCR, while TCRdb's copy carries only in-frame clones and drops some. The sample includes roughly 88,000 clones. Sequencing was done on a sample of PBMCs. The receptors shown here come from a man aged 50 or older in good health and CMV-seropositive.

The chain employs TRBV10-3 and TRBJ2-5, with 14 positions matching TRBD2. The ends lost 5 bases at V and 4 bases at J; junction bases unmatched: 9. CDR1 is ENHRY and CDR2 is SYGVKD in the germline V gene. The CDR3 covers 17 residues. CDR3 in amino acids: CAISTGTSGRRGETQYF. The DNA of the CDR3 is TGTGCCATCAGTACCGGGACTAGCGGGAGAAGGGGAGAGACCCAGTACTTC.

This rearrangement joins TRBV11-3 to TRBJ2-3; TRBD1 agrees at 10 bases. The CDR3 covers 15 residues. Germline-derived CDR1 and CDR2 are SGHNT and YENEEA. The V and J ends lost 4 bases and 6 bases, in that order; junction bases with no gene match: 7. The CDR3 DNA follows: TGTGCCAGCAGCTCGACAGGGGGCGGGTCGGATACGCAGTATTTT. The encoded protein is CASSSTGGGSDTQYF.

This chain links TRBV11-3 with TRBJ2-1; D unresolved. The CDR3 totals 15 residues. V lost 3 bases and J lost 0, with 9 bases in between. The V gene's germline CDR1 is SGHNT and CDR2 YENEEA. CDR3 loop: CASSFTESSYNEQFF. The CDR3 DNA reads TGTGCCAGCAGCTTTACAGAGAGCTCCTACAATGAGCAGTTCTTC.

The chain joins TRBV6-1 to TRBJ2-2, with D perhaps matching TRBD1 (5 bases). Looked up from germline, CDR1 is MNHNS and CDR2 is SASEGT. Trimming removed 5 bases at V and 2 bases at J, with 9 bases between. The CDR3 has 14 residues. CDR3 region: CASSRQGNTGELFF. The CDR3 nucleotides read TGTGCCAGCAGTAGGCAGGGTAACACCGGGGAGCTGTTTTTT.

The chain links TRBV9 to TRBJ2-2; the match to TRBD2 covers 8 bases. CDR1 is SGDLS, CDR2 YYNGEE, per germline. With V trimmed by 3 bases and J by 4 bases, 14 bases remained unmatched. The CDR3 contains 18 residues. This CDR3 is CASSGRGTGGLPTGELFF. The CDR3, as DNA: TGTGCCAGCAGCGGGAGGGGTACGGGAGGGTTACCCACCGGGGAGCTGTTTTTT.

This chain uses TRBV28 with TRBJ1-5, with D possibly being TRBD1 (6 bases). The germline CDR1 and CDR2 sequences are MDHEN and SYDVKM. Trimming left V 10 bases short and J 3 bases short, with 10 bases between. This CDR3 region has 12 residues. CDR3 in amino acids: CANSGDNQPQHF. Here the CDR3 DNA reads TGTGCCAATTCAGGGGACAATCAGCCCCAGCATTTT.

The chain employs TRBV30 and TRBJ1-2, with 9 bases lining up with TRBD1. Trimming took 3 bases from V and 4 from J; bases not matched to a gene: 9. Germline CDR1 is GTSNPN and CDR2 is SVGIG (reference sequence). The CDR3 sequence is 15 residues long. The CDR3 region is CAWSETPGQGYGYTF. The CDR3 bases are TGTGCCTGGAGCGAAACGCCGGGACAGGGCTATGGCTACACCTTC.

The chain joins TRBV25-1 to TRBJ1-2, with unresolved D. CDR1 and CDR2 (germline): MGHDK, SYGVNS. The CDR3 contains 12 residues. V lost 4 bases and J 8 bases, leaving 11 bases between the germline ends. For the CDR3, the DNA is TGTGCCAGCAGTGCCAACCGGGAGGGCTACACCTTC. Encoded protein: CASSANREGYTF.

In regard to this clone: The sample contains more than one DNA sequence encoding this CDR3. The CDR3: CASSRDRGNEKLFF. CDR3 DNA sequence: TGTGCCAGCAGCCGGGACAGGGGGAATGAAAAACTGTTTTTT. V usage is TRBV9 and J usage is TRBJ1-4; 11 nucleotides match TRBD1. J was trimmed by 5 bases and V by 4 bases; bases with no gene match: 1. This CDR3 has 14 residues. Germline V gives CDR1 SGDLS, CDR2 YYNGEE.

The rearrangement joins TRBV5-1 to TRBJ2-3, with D perhaps matching TRBD2 (6 bases). Germline loops: CDR1 SGHRS, CDR2 YFSETQ. Trimming removed 0 bases at V and 3 bases at J, with 11 bases between. The CDR3 extends over 15 amino acids. CDR3 DNA sequence: TGCGCCAGCAGCTTGGGGCGGGGAGGAACAGATACGCAGTATTTT. Residues: CASSLGRGGTDTQYF.

V usage is TRBV18 and J usage is TRBJ1-2, with D perhaps matching TRBD1 (5 bases). The CDR3 spans 15 residues. Germline V gene data show CDR1 as KGHSH and CDR2 as LQKENI. Trimming shortened V by 5 bases and J by 3 bases, and 16 bases separated the two germline ends. This CDR3 reads CASSTDRGLYYGYTF. CDR3 nucleotide sequence: TGTGCCAGCTCAACTGACAGAGGCTTATACTATGGCTACACCTTC.

CDR3 in DNA: TGTGCCTGGAGTGGACAGGAGTATCAGCCCCAGCATTTT. Amino acids: CAWSGQEYQPQHF. This chain joins TRBV30 and TRBJ1-5; a possible D gene is TRBD1 (6 bases). The germline V and J ends were trimmed by 1 base and 5 bases, with 9 bases remaining between them. CDR3 size: 13 residues. Germline loops: CDR1 GTSNPN, CDR2 SVGIG (reference sequence).

This chain uses TRBV11-2 with TRBJ2-1; perhaps TRBD2 as D (6 bases). Germline assignment: CDR1 SGHAT and CDR2 FQNNGV. Deletions cut 1 base from V and 7 bases from J, with 8 bases between. The CDR3 contains 13 residues. The CDR3 sequence is CASSLGLENEQFF. In nucleotides, the CDR3 is TGTGCCAGCAGCTTAGGACTAGAGAATGAGCAGTTCTTC.

This chain joins TRBV4-2 and TRBJ2-7; 9 bases match TRBD1. Germline CDR1 is LGHNA and CDR2 is YNFKEQ. The J segment lost 6 bases and the V segment lost 1 base, leaving 7 bases of the junction unmatched. CDR3 length: 15 amino acids. CDR3: CASSQAGGQGSEQYF. The CDR3 DNA reads TGTGCCAGCAGCCAAGCCGGGGGACAGGGTTCCGAGCAGTACTTC.

The V call is TRBV30, the J call TRBJ1-4; D gene ambiguous. The V gene lost 2 bases and the J gene lost 0 bases, with 7 bases spanning the gap. CDR3 length equals 14 residues. From germline, CDR1 is GTSNPN and CDR2 SVGIG (reference sequence). CDR3 DNA sequence: TGTGCCTGGAGTTCAGGATCAACTAATGAAAAACTGTTTTTT. The encoded protein is CAWSSGSTNEKLFF.

The chain carries TRBV19 and TRBJ2-1, with 11 nucleotides matching TRBD2. CDR3 length: 16 residues. CDR1 and CDR2 from the germline V gene are LNHDA and SQIVND (reference sequence). The ends lost 4 bases at V and 4 bases at J; junction bases unmatched: 6. The CDR3 nucleotides are TGTGCCAGTAGTACGTCTAGCGGGAGGATATACAATGAGCAGTTCTTC. Its translation: CASSTSSGRIYNEQFF.

V gene TRBV11-3 combines with J gene TRBJ2-3; 9 bases match TRBD2. The CDR3 runs to 17 residues. J gave up 0 bases and V 5 bases, and 9 bases lay outside the gene matches. From germline, CDR1 is SGHNT and CDR2 YENEEA. The CDR3 protein is CASSPRLAVLSTDTQYF. The CDR3 DNA reads TGTGCCAGCAGCCCACGACTAGCGGTACTTAGCACAGATACGCAGTATTTT. The full variable domain, in which reference TRBV11-3 and TRBJ2-3 provide the parts outside the CDR3, is EAGVVQSPRYKIIEKKQPVAFWCNPISGHNTLYWYLQNLGQGPELLIRYENEEAVDDSQLPKDRFSAERLKGVDSTLKIQPAELGDSAVYLCASSPRLAVLSTDTQYFGPGTRLTVL.

The V and J genes are TRBV7-6 and TRBJ1-1, with D possibly matching TRBD1 (6 bases). CDR3 length: 15 residues. The V end lost 0 bases, the J end lost 0 bases, and 8 bases lay between the germline ends. Germline loops: CDR1 SGHVS, CDR2 FNYEAQ. The CDR3 sequence: CASSLAQGMNTEAFF. The CDR3 coding sequence is TGTGCCAGCAGCTTAGCGCAGGGGATGAACACTGAAGCTTTCTTT.

The chain has TRBV4-2 and TRBJ2-7; D might be TRBD2 (6 bases). Trimming stripped 0 bases from V and 4 bases from J, with 13 bases between. This CDR3 region has 15 residues. The germline V gene has CDR1 LGHNA and CDR2 YNFKEQ. CDR3 nucleotide sequence: TGTGCCAGCAGCCAAGATCTTGGACTACCTTACGAGCAGTACTTC. The encoded protein is CASSQDLGLPYEQYF.

V gene TRBV5-8 combines with J gene TRBJ2-7; 8 bases are a match to TRBD1. CDR1 is SGHTS, CDR2 YDEGEE, per germline. The CDR3 sequence is 15 residues long. The J segment lost 0 bases and the V segment lost 1 base, leaving 3 bases of the junction unmatched. The CDR3 reads CASSLTGGLSYEQYF. CDR3 in DNA: TGTGCCAGCAGCTTGACAGGGGGACTCTCCTACGAGCAGTACTTC.

This chain uses TRBV18 with TRBJ2-1, with 13 bases lining up with TRBD2. CDR3 length equals 16 residues. Per the germline V gene, CDR1 is KGHSH and CDR2 is LQKENI. J lost 3 bases, V lost 6 bases, and 5 bases had no gene match. The CDR3 bases are TGTGCCAGCTCGGGGGGGACTAGCGGGAACTACAATGAGCAGTTCTTC. It yields the protein CASSGGTSGNYNEQFF.

The V gene is TRBV29-1, the J gene TRBJ2-5, with TRBD2 matching over 12 bases. Matching the DNA end better, TRBJ2-7 makes the J call doubtful. The CDR3 length is 16 residues. Germline CDR1 SQVTM, CDR2 ANQGSEA. The CDR3 is CSVEDPKLAGGYEQYF. CDR3 DNA: TGCAGCGTTGAAGATCCCAAACTAGCGGGAGGCTACGAGCAGTACTTC.

This chain links TRBV5-1 with TRBJ1-1; no definite D call. Between the trimmed V and J ends, which lost 1 base and 4 bases, there was a span of 14 bases. Germline V lookup: CDR1 SGHRS, CDR2 YFSETQ. CDR3 length: 15 amino acids. CDR3 residues: CASSLNPGSGTEAFF. The CDR3 DNA follows: TGCGCCAGCAGCTTGAATCCGGGGTCGGGCACTGAAGCTTTCTTT. The variable domain in full, with the rest retrieved from reference TRBV5-1 and TRBJ1-1, is KAGVTQTPRYLIKTRGQQVTLSCSPISGHRSVSWYQQTPGQGLQFLFEYFSETQRNKGNFPGRFSGRQFSNSRSEMNVSTLELGDSALYLCASSLNPGSGTEAFFGQGTRLTVV.

This chain joins TRBV7-9 and TRBJ1-1; no reliable D call. The germline CDR1 and CDR2 sequences are SEHNR and FQNEAQ (reference sequence). Trimming stripped 3 bases from V and 7 bases from J, with 15 bases between. This CDR3 contains 14 residues. Here the CDR3 reads CASSFPEGGGEAFF. The CDR3 DNA reads TGTGCCAGCAGCTTTCCCGAGGGAGGCGGTGAAGCTTTCTTT.

This chain connects TRBV6-5 to TRBJ1-2; TRBD1 aligns across 7 bases. The CDR3 consists of 14 residues. V shed 7 bases, J shed 3 bases, and the junction held 8 bases outside the gene matches. Germline V gives CDR1 MNHEY, CDR2 SVGAGI. CDR3 coding DNA: TGTGCCAGCAACGTGGGACAGTTTGACTATGGCTACACCTTC. Residues: CASNVGQFDYGYTF.

The chain joins TRBV12-1 to TRBJ2-7; the D segment call TRBD2 is taken from the table without a DNA check. TRBV12-1 is given as a pseudogene. The CDR3 has 14 amino acids. The CDR3, as DNA: TGTGCCAGCAGCTTTCAGCGGGAGGTCTACGAGCAGTACGTC. It is translated as CASSFQREVYEQYV.

The gene calls are TRBV29-1 and TRBJ2-1; perhaps TRBD2 as D (5 bases). This CDR3 is 11 amino acids long. CDR1 and CDR2 from the germline V gene are SQVTM and ANQGSEA. V was cut by 4 bases and J by 8 bases, with 9 bases left in between. DNA of the CDR3: TGCAGCGTTGCCCCCGGGGATGAGCAGTTCTTC. It yields the protein CSVAPGDEQFF.

V and J are TRBV4-2 and TRBJ2-1; possible D gene TRBD2, 6 bases. Trimming pared 0 bases from V and 5 bases from J, leaving 11 bases between. This CDR3 region has 15 residues. Germline V gives CDR1 LGHNA, CDR2 YNFKEQ. CDR3 sequence reads: CASSQDQRRDNEQFF. In DNA, the CDR3 is TGTGCCAGCAGCCAAGATCAGCGGAGGGACAATGAGCAGTTCTTC.

The CDR3: CAIRVTGREPTDTQYF. CDR3 nucleotide sequence: TGTGCCATCAGGGTAACAGGCCGGGAGCCCACAGATACGCAGTATTTT. This chain links TRBV10-3 with TRBJ2-3, with D perhaps matching TRBD2 (6 bases). Trimming pared 6 bases from V and 2 bases from J, leaving 18 bases between. Germline-derived CDR1 and CDR2 are ENHRY and SYGVKD. The CDR3 runs 16 residues.

The chain employs TRBV18 and TRBJ2-5; 7 nucleotides align to TRBD1. Germline V lookup: CDR1 KGHSH, CDR2 LQKENI. The length of the CDR3 is 15 residues. J was trimmed by 1 base and V by 0 bases; bases with no gene match: 2. CDR3 sequence reads: CASSPPRTGQETQYF. In DNA, the CDR3 is TGTGCCAGCTCACCACCGAGGACAGGCCAAGAGACCCAGTACTTC.

The gene calls are TRBV5-4 and TRBJ2-7, with 8 bases identical to TRBD1. The J call is in doubt because the DNA end fits TRBJ2-5 better. There are 14 residues in the CDR3. From germline, CDR1 is SGHNT and CDR2 YYREEE (reference sequence). The CDR3 DNA reads as TGTGCCAGCAGCCAGGGACAGGTTCAAGAGACCCAGTACTTC. This translates into CASSQGQVQETQYF.

The gene calls are TRBV6-5 and TRBJ2-1; 10 nucleotides agree with TRBD2. The V gene end was trimmed by 4 bases and the J gene end by 5 bases; junction bases not matched to a gene: 8. Germline CDR1 reads MNHEY; CDR2 reads SVGAGI. This CDR3 comprises 16 residues. The CDR3, as DNA: TGTGCCAGCAGTTCGGGGACTAGCGAGGCCCACAATGAGCAGTTCTTC. Protein sequence: CASSSGTSEAHNEQFF.